A single sample gave rise to the 6 T cell receptor beta chains below, sequenced in a study of siplizumab effects on memory and regulatory T cells. Data came from immunoSEQ multiplex PCR; TCRdb stores just in-frame clones and leaves some out. The table shows roughly 92,000 clones, with over 90% occurring only once. The sequenced material came from non-Treg CD4+ T cells sorted from blood. All receptors derive from a human donor in good health.

The V and J genes are TRBV6-5 and TRBJ2-2; the match to TRBD1 covers 7 bases. Germline CDR1 is MNHEY and CDR2 is SVGAGI. V gave up 6 bases and J gave up 1 base; unmatched junction bases: 2. The CDR3 has 14 residues. Written as DNA, the CDR3 is TGTGCCAGCAGGCGGACAGGGAACACCGGGGAGCTGTTTTTT. Protein: CASRRTGNTGELFF.

This chain links TRBV28 with TRBJ1-1; D is perhaps TRBD1 (6 bases). This CDR3 is 13 amino acids long. The V gene lost 5 bases and the J gene lost 13 bases, with 20 bases spanning the gap. Germline-derived CDR1 and CDR2 are MDHEN and SYDVKM. The CDR3 is CASSPVRGPIYFF. The CDR3 bases are TGTGCCAGCAGTCCTGTCAGGGGCCCGATTTATTTCTTT. The variable domain in full, with the rest retrieved from reference TRBV28 and TRBJ1-1, is DVKVTQSSRYLVKRTGEKVFLECVQDMDHENMFWYRQDPGLGLRLIYFSYDVKMKEKGDIPEGYSVSREKKERFSLILESASTNQTSMYLCASSPVRGPIYFFGQGTRLTVV.

The V gene is TRBV9, the J gene TRBJ1-5, with a weak D call TRBD1 (5 bases). Trimming stripped 3 bases from V and 4 bases from J, with 17 bases between. The CDR3 has 16 residues. The V gene's germline CDR1 is SGDLS and CDR2 YYNGEE. CDR3 bases: TGTGCCAGCAGCGCGGGGGGACCGCGCGGGAATCAGCCCCAGCATTTT. It yields the protein CASSAGGPRGNQPQHF.

This clone was detected once. The V and J genes are TRBV19 and TRBJ2-2; weak D call: TRBD2 (5 bases). V shed 7 bases and J shed 15 bases, with 15 bases lying between them. The CDR3 runs to 11 residues. CDR1 is LNHDA, CDR2 SQIVND, per germline (reference sequence). The CDR3 sequence is CASKEKLRVFF. The CDR3 nucleotides read TGTGCCAGTAAGGAAAAATTGAGGGTGTTTTTT.

The table lists this clone with a count of one. The chain joins TRBV7-9 to TRBJ1-3; D unclear. The V end was cut by 1 base, the J end by 1 base, with 5 bases between. This CDR3 has 14 residues. The germline CDR1 and CDR2 sequences are SEHNR and FQNEAQ (reference sequence). The CDR3 sequence: CASSLVASGNTIYF. In DNA, the CDR3 is TGTGCCAGCAGCTTAGTCGCATCTGGAAACACCATATATTTT. Full variable domain (outside the CDR3, taken from reference TRBV7-9 and TRBJ1-3): DTGVSQNPRHKITKRGQNVTFRCDPISEHNRLYWYRQTLGQGPEFLTYFQNEAQLEKSRLLSDRFSAERPKGSFSTLEIQRTEQGDSAMYLCASSLVASGNTIYFGEGSWLTVV.

The rearrangement joins TRBV18 to TRBJ2-5, with 11 bases fitting TRBD1. V shed 6 bases and J 5 bases; nucleotides not matched to a gene: 8. Germline CDR1 KGHSH, CDR2 LQKENI. The CDR3 consists of 15 residues. CDR3 nucleotide sequence: TGTGCCAGCTCGCGCCGCCGGGACAGGGGGGAGACCCAGTACTTC. As protein: CASSRRRDRGETQYF.